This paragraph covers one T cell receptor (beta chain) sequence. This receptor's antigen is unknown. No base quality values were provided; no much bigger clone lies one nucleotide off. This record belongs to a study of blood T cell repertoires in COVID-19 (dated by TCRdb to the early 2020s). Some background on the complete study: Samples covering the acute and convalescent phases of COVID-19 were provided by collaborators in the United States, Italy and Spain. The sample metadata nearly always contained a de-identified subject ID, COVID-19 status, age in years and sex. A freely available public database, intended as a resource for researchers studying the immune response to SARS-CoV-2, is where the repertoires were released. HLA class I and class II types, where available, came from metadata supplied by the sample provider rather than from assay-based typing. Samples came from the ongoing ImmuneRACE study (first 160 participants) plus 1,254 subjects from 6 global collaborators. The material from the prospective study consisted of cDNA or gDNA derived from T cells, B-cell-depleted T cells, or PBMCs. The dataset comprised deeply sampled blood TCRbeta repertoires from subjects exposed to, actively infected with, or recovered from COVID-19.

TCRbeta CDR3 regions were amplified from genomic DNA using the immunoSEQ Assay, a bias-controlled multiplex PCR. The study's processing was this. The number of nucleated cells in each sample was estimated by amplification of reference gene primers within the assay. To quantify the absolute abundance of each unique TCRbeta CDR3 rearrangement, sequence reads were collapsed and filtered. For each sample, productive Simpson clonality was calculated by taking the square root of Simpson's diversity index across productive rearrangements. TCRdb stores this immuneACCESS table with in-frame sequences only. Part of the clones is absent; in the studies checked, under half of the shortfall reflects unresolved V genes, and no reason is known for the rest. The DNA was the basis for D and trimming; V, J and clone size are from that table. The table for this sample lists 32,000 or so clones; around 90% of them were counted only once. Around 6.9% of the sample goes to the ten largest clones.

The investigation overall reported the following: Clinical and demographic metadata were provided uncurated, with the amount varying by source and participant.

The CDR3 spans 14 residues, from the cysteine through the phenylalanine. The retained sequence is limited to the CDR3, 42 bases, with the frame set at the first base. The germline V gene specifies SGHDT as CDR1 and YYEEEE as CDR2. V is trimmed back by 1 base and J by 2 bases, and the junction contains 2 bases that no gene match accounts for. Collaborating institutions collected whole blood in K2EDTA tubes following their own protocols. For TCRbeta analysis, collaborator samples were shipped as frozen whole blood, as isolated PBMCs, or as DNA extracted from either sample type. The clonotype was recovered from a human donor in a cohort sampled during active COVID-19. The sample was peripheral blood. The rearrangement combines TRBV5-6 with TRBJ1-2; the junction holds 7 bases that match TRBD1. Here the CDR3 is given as CASSLLGQNYGYTF. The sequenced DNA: TGTGCCAGCAGCTTGTTGGGACAGAACTATGGCTACACCTTC.